This TCR beta chain was sequenced during a study of T cell changes during pregnancy in multiple sclerosis. Sequenced by immunoSEQ multiplex PCR; TCRdb stores in-frame clones only, minus some. The data hold 57,000 or so clones, with under 95% observed a single time. Per the germline V gene, CDR1 is MDHEN and CDR2 is SYDVKM. The CDR3 has 16 residues. Trimming cost V 2 bases and J 2 bases; bases outside gene matches: 7. This receptor was taken from a female donor with multiple sclerosis, enrolled in a pregnancy study. The source material was peripheral blood, sampled in the second trimester of pregnancy. This chain uses TRBV28 with TRBJ2-7, with 9 bases that match TRBD1. The CDR3 DNA sequence: TGTGCCAGCAGTTTAGTTCGGACAGGGGCAACCTACGAGCAGTACTTC. This codes for CASSLVRTGATYEQYF.